This record covers a single TCR beta chain. Per germline, CDR1 MNHEY and CDR2 SMNVEV (reference sequence). V lost 5 bases and J lost 7; bases outside the gene matches: 9. This CDR3 contains 15 residues. Produced via immunoSEQ multiplex PCR; TCRdb's table is partial and in-frame only. The repertoire holds some 100,000 clones, with around nine tenths as singletons. The entry originates in a study of T cell responses to AZD1222 COVID-19 vaccine. This TCR was recovered from an adult in good health. The chain carries TRBV27 and TRBJ1-4, with 8 bases aligning to TRBD1. Sequencing was performed on peripheral blood, taken on day 0 of AZD1222 vaccination. As DNA, the CDR3 is TGTGCCAGCAGTCCCACAGGGGGGGTTCGTGAAAAACTGTTTTTT. Amino acids: CASSPTGGVREKLFF.